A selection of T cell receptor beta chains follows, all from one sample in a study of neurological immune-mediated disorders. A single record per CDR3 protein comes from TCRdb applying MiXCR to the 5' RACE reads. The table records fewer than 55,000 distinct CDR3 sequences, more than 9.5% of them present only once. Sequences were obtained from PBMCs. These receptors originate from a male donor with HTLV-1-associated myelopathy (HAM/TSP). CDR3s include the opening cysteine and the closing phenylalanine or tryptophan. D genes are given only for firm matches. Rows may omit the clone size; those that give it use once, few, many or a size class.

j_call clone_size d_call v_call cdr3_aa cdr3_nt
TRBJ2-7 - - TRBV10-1 CASSESGYEQYF TGCGCCAGCAGTGAGTCGGGTTACGAGCAGTACTTC
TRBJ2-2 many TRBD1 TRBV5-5 CASSFPGQGYTGELFF TGTGCCAGCAGCTTTCCGGGACAGGGTTACACCGGGGAGCTGTTTTTT
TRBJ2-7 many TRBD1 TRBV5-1 CASSVGQGASYEQYF TGCGCCAGCAGCGTCGGACAGGGGGCCTCCTACGAGCAGTACTTC
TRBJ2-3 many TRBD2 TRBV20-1 CSALVRAGLAGSGTQYF TGCAGTGCTCTGGTCCGGGCGGGACTAGCGGGGTCAGGTACGCAGTATTTT
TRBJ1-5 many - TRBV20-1 CSARGGTLTPQHF TGCAGTGCTAGGGGCGGGACACTCACGCCCCAGCATTTT
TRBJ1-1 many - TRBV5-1 CASSLQGRTSTEAFF TGCGCCAGCAGCTTGCAGGGGCGAACCAGCACTGAAGCTTTCTTT
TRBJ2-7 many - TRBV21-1 CARDGAYEQYF TGTGCCAGGGACGGAGCCTACGAGCAGTACTTC
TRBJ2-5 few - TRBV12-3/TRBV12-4 CASSQGRLSETQYF TGTGCCAGCAGCCAGGGGCGTTTATCAGAGACCCAGTACTTC
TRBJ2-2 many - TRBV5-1 CASSLGTYPNTGELFF TGCGCCAGCAGCTTGGGGACCTACCCGAACACCGGGGAGCTGTTTTTT
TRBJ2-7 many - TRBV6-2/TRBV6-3 CASSYFSAPREQYF TGTGCCAGCAGTTACTTTTCGGCTCCGAGGGAGCAGTACTTC
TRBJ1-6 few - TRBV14 CASSHLSPGVAYNSPLHF TGTGCCAGCAGCCACCTATCCCCAGGGGTGGCCTATAATTCACCCCTCCACTTT
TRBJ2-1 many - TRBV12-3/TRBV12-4 CASSLSRYNEQFF TGTGCCAGCAGTTTAAGCAGGTACAATGAGCAGTTCTTC
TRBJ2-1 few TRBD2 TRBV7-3 CASSSNPGLAGNEQFF TGTGCCAGCAGCTCGAACCCGGGACTAGCGGGCAATGAGCAGTTCTTC
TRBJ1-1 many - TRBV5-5 CASSFWDGNTEAFF TGTGCCAGCAGCTTCTGGGACGGGAACACTGAAGCTTTCTTT
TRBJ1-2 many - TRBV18 CASSLGTKDYGYTF TGTGCCAGCTCACTCGGGACGAAGGACTATGGCTACACCTTC
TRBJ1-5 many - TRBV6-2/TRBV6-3 CATGETVYQPQHF TGTGCCACCGGGGAGACCGTATATCAGCCCCAGCATTTT
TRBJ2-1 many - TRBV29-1 CSVGFRGAKGDEQFF TGCAGCGTTGGATTTCGGGGGGCTAAGGGCGATGAGCAGTTCTTC
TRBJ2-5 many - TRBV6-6 CASSYMGFQETQYF TGTGCCAGCAGTTACATGGGCTTCCAAGAGACCCAGTACTTC
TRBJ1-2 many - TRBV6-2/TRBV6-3 CATGGPTGGYTF TGTGCCACGGGGGGACCGACGGGAGGCTACACCTTC
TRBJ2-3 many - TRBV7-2 CASSPTRGSSGYF TGTGCCAGCAGCCCGACTAGGGGCAGTTCAGGGTATTTT
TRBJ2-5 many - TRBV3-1 CASSQSEGAQETQYF TGTGCCAGCAGCCAATCCGAAGGGGCCCAAGAGACCCAGTACTTC
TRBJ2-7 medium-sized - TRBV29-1 CSVVEGIHEQYF TGCAGCGTTGTGGAGGGGATCCACGAGCAGTACTTC
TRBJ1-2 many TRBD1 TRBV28 CASRRDRVLGYTF TGTGCCAGCAGAAGGGACAGGGTACTCGGCTACACCTTC